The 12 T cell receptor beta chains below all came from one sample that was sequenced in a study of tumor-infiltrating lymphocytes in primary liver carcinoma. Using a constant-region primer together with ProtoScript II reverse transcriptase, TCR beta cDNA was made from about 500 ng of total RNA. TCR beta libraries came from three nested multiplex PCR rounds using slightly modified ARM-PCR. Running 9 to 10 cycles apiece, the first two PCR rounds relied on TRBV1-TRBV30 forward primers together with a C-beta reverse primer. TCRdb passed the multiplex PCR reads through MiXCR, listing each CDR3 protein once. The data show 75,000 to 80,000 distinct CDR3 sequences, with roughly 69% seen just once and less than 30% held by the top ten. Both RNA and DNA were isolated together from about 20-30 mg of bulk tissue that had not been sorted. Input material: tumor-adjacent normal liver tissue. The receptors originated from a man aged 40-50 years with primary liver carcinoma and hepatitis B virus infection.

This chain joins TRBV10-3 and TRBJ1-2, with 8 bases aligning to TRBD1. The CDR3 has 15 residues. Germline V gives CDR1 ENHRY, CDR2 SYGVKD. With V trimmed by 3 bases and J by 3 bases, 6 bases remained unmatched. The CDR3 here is CAISDPQGAYYGYTF. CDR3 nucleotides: TGTGCCATCAGTGACCCCCAGGGGGCTTACTATGGCTACACCTTC.

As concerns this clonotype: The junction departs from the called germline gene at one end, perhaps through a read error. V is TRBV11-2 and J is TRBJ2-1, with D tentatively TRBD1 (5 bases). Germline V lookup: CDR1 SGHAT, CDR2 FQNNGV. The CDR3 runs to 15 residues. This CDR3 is CASSLNSRGYNEQFF. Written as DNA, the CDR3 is TGTGCCAGCAGCTTAAATAGTAGGGGATACAATGAACAGTTCTTC.

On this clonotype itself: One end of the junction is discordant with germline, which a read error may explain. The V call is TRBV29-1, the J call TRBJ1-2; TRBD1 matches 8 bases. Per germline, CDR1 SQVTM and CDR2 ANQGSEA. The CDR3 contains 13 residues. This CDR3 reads CIVRSGGAYGYTF. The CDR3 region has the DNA TGCATCGTCCGATCAGGGGGCGCCTATGGCTACACATTC.

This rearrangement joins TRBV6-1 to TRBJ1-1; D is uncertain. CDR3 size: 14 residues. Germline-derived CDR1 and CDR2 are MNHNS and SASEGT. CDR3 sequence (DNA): TGTACTAGCAATGAATCTCAGGAGAACACTGAAGCTTTCTTT. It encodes CTSNESQENTEAFF.

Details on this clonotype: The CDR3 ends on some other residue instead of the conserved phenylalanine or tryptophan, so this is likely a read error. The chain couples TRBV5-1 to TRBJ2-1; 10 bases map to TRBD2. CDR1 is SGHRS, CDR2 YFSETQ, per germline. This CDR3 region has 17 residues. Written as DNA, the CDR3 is TGCGCCAGCAGCAGCCCTCTAGCGGGAGTCTTCTACAATGAACAGTTCATC. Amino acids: CASSSPLAGVFYNEQFI.

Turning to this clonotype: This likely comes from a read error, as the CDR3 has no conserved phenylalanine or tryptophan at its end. The CDR3 sequence is CGDPLNPLWQGSSYEQYS. The CDR3 bases are TGCGGCGACCCTCTAAATCCCCTATGGCAGGGGAGCTCCTACGAGCAGTACTCC. The V gene is TRBV29-1, the J gene TRBJ2-7, with D perhaps TRBD1 (6 bases). Germline CDR1 SQVTM, CDR2 ANQGSEA. CDR3 size: 18 residues.

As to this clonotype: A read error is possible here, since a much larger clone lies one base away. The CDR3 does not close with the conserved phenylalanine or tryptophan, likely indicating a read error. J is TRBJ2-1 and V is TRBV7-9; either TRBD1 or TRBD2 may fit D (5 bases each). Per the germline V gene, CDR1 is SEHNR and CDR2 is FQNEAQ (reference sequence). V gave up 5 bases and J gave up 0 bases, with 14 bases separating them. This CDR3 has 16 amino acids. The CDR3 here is CASSPLGGSSYNEQFS. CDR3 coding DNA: TGTGCCAGCAGCCCCCTTGGGGGTAGCTCCTACAATGAGCAGTTCTCC.

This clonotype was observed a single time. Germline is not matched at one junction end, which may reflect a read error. CDR3 residues: CASSLVAVVVNEQFF. The CDR3 DNA sequence: TGTGCCAGCAGTTTAGTTGCAGTAGTTGTCAATGAGCAGTTCTTC. This chain joins TRBV11-2 and TRBJ2-1; D gene uncertain. This CDR3 contains 15 residues. From germline, CDR1 is SGHAT and CDR2 FQNNGV.

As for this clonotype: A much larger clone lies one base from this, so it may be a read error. The CDR3 DNA is TGCGCCAGCAGCCAGAGCGGGTTGATCGCAGATACGCAGTATTTT. It translates to CASSQSGLIADTQYF. The chain is built from TRBV5-1 and TRBJ2-3; D is perhaps TRBD2 (6 bases). The CDR3 has 15 residues. Trimming removed 4 bases from V and 4 bases from J, with 16 bases in between. Per germline, CDR1 SGHRS and CDR2 YFSETQ.

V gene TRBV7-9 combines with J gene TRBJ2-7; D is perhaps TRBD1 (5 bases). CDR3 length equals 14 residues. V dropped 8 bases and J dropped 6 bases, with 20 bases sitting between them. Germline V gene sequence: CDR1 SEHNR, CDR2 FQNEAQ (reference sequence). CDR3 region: CASDRSAAGPEQYF. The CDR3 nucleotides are TGTGCCAGCGACAGATCCGCGGCAGGGCCCGAGCAGTACTTC.

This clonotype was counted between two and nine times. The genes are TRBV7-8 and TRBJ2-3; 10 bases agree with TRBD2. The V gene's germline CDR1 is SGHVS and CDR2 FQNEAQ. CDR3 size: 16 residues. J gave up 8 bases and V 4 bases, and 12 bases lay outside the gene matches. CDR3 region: CASSSPGISGRSTQYF. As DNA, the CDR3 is TGTGCCAGCAGCTCCCCCGGGATTAGCGGGAGGAGTACGCAGTATTTT.

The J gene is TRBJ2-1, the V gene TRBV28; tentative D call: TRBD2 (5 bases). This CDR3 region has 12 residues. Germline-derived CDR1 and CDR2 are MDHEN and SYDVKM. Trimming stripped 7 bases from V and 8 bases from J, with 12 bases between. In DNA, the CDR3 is TGTGCCAGCATTCTGGACTCGGATGAGCAGTTCTTC. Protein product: CASILDSDEQFF.